These 13 T cell receptor beta chains originate from one sample sequenced in a study of blood T cell repertoires in COVID-19. Data came from immunoSEQ multiplex PCR; TCRdb stores just in-frame clones and leaves some out. The sample holds fewer than 15,000 clones; about nine tenths are singletons and the top ten take about 14%. The material sequenced was peripheral blood. Every receptor here comes from a human donor in a cohort sampled during active COVID-19.

The rearrangement uses TRBV29-1 and TRBJ1-1; D is unclear. Trimming removed 4 bases from V and 6 bases from J, with 12 bases in between. Germline V gene lookup returns CDR1 SQVTM and CDR2 ANQGSEA. The CDR3 covers 12 residues. CDR3 region: CSVALGHPEAFF. Written as DNA, the CDR3 is TGCAGCGTTGCACTTGGGCACCCTGAAGCTTTCTTT.

The chain couples TRBV7-9 to TRBJ1-2; D unresolved. Trimming shortened V by 1 base and J by 4 bases, and 10 bases separated the two germline ends. This CDR3 has 14 residues. Germline CDR1 reads SEHNR; CDR2 reads FQNEAQ (reference sequence). The chain's CDR3 is CASSLDTQTYGYTF. As DNA, the CDR3 is TGTGCCAGCAGCTTAGATACACAGACCTATGGCTACACCTTC.

V gene TRBV5-1 combines with J gene TRBJ2-2, with TRBD1 matching over 12 bases. This CDR3 has 17 amino acids. CDR1 is SGHRS and CDR2 is YFSETQ in the germline V gene. Trimming took 3 bases from V and 0 from J; bases not matched to a gene: 3. CDR3 sequence (DNA): TGCGCCAGCAGCTGGGGACAGGGGGCCACGAACACCGGGGAGCTGTTTTTT. Translated: CASSWGQGATNTGELFF.

The chain is built from TRBV20-1 and TRBJ1-1, with D maybe TRBD1 (6 bases). Germline V CDR1 and CDR2: DFQATT, SNEGSKA (reference sequence). This CDR3 contains 10 residues. The CDR3 protein is CRSTGTEAFF. The DNA for the CDR3 is TGCAGATCGACAGGCACTGAAGCTTTCTTT.

This clone was seen a single time. The chain combines TRBV5-6 with TRBJ1-1, with D unclear. CDR1 and CDR2 from the germline V gene are SGHDT and YYEEEE. Trimming stripped 0 bases from V and 6 bases from J, with 9 bases between. This CDR3 spans 13 amino acids. CDR3 DNA sequence: TGTGCCAGCAGCTTGGGGCGGGTTGCTGAAGCTTTCTTT. Translation: CASSLGRVAEAFF.

The chain uses TRBV28 and TRBJ2-1, with D possibly being TRBD1 (7 bases). This CDR3 contains 15 residues. Germline CDR1 and CDR2: MDHEN and SYDVKM. Trimming stripped 2 bases from V and 3 bases from J, with 11 bases between. In DNA form, the CDR3 reads TGTGCCAGCAGTTTAAGGGGGCGGGACTACAATGAGCAGTTCTTC. Translation gives CASSLRGRDYNEQFF. Supplemented by reference TRBV28 and TRBJ2-1, the full variable domain reads DVKVTQSSRYLVKRTGEKVFLECVQDMDHENMFWYRQDPGLGLRLIYFSYDVKMKEKGDIPEGYSVSREKKERFSLILESASTNQTSMYLCASSLRGRDYNEQFFGPGTRLTVL.

This chain joins TRBV5-1 and TRBJ2-5, with 7 bases that match TRBD1. This CDR3 is built from 13 residues. The germline CDR1 and CDR2 sequences are SGHRS and YFSETQ. The V gene end was trimmed by 4 bases and the J gene end by 5 bases; junction bases not matched to a gene: 5. The CDR3 DNA follows: TGCGCCAGCAGCGAAGGACAGGTGGAGACCCAGTACTTC. Its translation: CASSEGQVETQYF.

This chain joins TRBV30 and TRBJ2-3; a weak D match, TRBD2 (5 bases). The germline CDR1 and CDR2 sequences are GTSNPN and SVGIG (reference sequence). The V gene lost 3 bases and the J gene lost 0 bases, with 7 bases spanning the gap. The CDR3 is 13 residues long. The CDR3 reads CAWRQRSTDTQYF. The CDR3 DNA reads as TGTGCCTGGAGACAGCGGAGCACAGATACGCAGTATTTT.

The chain links TRBV19 to TRBJ1-1, with 8 nucleotides matching TRBD1. The CDR3 runs 15 residues. V was clipped by 1 base and J by 2 bases; unmatched bases: 3. Per the germline V gene, CDR1 is LNHDA and CDR2 is SQIVND (reference sequence). The CDR3 nucleotides read TGTGCCAGTAGTATAGCAGGGGGCTTCAACACTGAAGCTTTCTTT. This encodes CASSIAGGFNTEAFF.

The chain links TRBV28 to TRBJ2-6; 8 nucleotides agree with TRBD2. The V and J ends lost 11 bases and 0 bases, in that order; junction bases with no gene match: 6. Germline CDR1 is MDHEN and CDR2 is SYDVKM. The CDR3 length is 15 residues. The CDR3 reads CAARGGSSGANVLTF. CDR3 nucleotides: TGTGCCGCTCGGGGGGGAAGCTCTGGGGCCAACGTCCTGACTTTC.

The chain couples TRBV5-1 to TRBJ1-1, with 10 bases lining up with TRBD1. Looked up from germline, CDR1 is SGHRS and CDR2 is YFSETQ. V dropped 2 bases and J dropped 5; count of bases not matched to a gene: 6. This CDR3 has 15 residues. The CDR3 loop is CASSFRGTGETEAFF. The CDR3 DNA sequence: TGCGCCAGCAGCTTTCGAGGGACAGGGGAAACTGAAGCTTTCTTT.

The chain uses TRBV3-1 (or the pseudogene TRBV3-2) and TRBJ1-6, with D uncertain. This CDR3 is built from 13 residues. Germline CDR1 and CDR2: LGHDT and YNNKEL (reference sequence). Trimming took 1 base from V and 10 from J, leaving 8 bases between them. The CDR3 loop reads CASSQGEGSPLHF. The CDR3 DNA reads as TGTGCCAGCAGCCAAGGGGAGGGCTCACCCCTCCACTTT.

V and J are TRBV5-6 and TRBJ1-4; TRBD1 matches 7 bases. Germline V lookup: CDR1 SGHDT, CDR2 YYEEEE. This CDR3 has 16 residues. The J segment lost 7 bases and the V segment lost 4 bases, leaving 13 bases of the junction unmatched. The CDR3 loop reads CASSHSLEGAGEKLFF. The CDR3 bases are TGTGCCAGCAGCCACAGTCTGGAGGGGGCTGGTGAAAAACTGTTTTTT.